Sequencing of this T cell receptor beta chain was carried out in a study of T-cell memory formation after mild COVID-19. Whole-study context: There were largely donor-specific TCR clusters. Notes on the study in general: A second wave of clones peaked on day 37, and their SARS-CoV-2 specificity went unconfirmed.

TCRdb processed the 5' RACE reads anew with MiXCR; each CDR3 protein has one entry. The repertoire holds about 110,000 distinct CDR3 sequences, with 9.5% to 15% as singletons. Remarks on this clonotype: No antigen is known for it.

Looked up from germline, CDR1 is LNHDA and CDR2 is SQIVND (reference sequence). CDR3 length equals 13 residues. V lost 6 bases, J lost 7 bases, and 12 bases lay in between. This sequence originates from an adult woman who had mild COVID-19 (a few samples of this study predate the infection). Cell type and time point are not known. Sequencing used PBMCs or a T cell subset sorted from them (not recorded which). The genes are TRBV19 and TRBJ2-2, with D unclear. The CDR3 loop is CASSPPWDGELFF. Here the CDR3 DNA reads TGTGCCAGTAGCCCGCCCTGGGACGGGGAGCTGTTTTTT.